The clone carrying this TCR beta chain was seen repeatedly, ten times or more. What it binds is not known. These data come from a study of T cells in Graves' hyperthyroidism and ophthalmopathy. Deletions cut 2 bases from V and 6 bases from J, with 14 bases between. Germline CDR1 and CDR2: MNHNS and SASEGT. This CDR3 has 15 residues. Sample collection date corresponds to first hyperthyroidism diagnosis, prior to any ophthalmopathy symptoms. From 10 ml of fresh peripheral blood, PBMCs were isolated. Researchers amplified the TCR beta CDR3 regions from RNA transcripts. When the TCR CDR3 underwent first-round RT-PCR, the HTBI primer set was used. One entry per CDR3 protein results from TCRdb running MiXCR on the multiplex PCR reads. The sample has 550,000 to 650,000 distinct CDR3 sequences; about 15% are singletons. Notes on the study in general: Blood samples included most of the expanded thyroid clonotypes exceeding 0.001.

The sequencing sample was made of blood. This TCR derives from a woman in her thirties with Graves' hyperthyroidism that later progressed to Graves' ophthalmopathy. The chain uses TRBV6-1 and TRBJ1-5; weak D call: TRBD1 (5 bases). The CDR3, as DNA: TGTGCCAGCAGTGAATTTTCGGGGCAAGGTCAGCCCCAGCATTTT. Translated, it gives CASSEFSGQGQPQHF.